These T cell receptor beta chains were read from a single sample in a study of shared clonotypes between healthy human individuals. TCRdb's table, derived via immunoSEQ multiplex PCR, lists solely in-frame clones and lacks some. Here the sample spans hundreds of thousands of clones, around 81% being singletons. Sample: PBMCs. The receptors shown here come from a woman in her forties in good health. Some clones in this sample may be carry-over from other donors' samples. Both conserved end residues are part of each CDR3. A D gene is named only where the DNA matches it firmly. Rows may omit the clone size; those that give it use once, few, many or a size class.

cdr3_aa: CASKPSGRVTNTGELFF
cdr3_nt: TGCGCCAGCAAACCTAGCGGGAGAGTCACGAACACCGGGGAGCTGTTTTTT
clone_size: -
d_call: TRBD2
j_call: TRBJ2-2
v_call: TRBV5-1

cdr3_aa: CASTGGGQPQHF
cdr3_nt: TGTGCCAGTACTGGGGGCGGGCAGCCCCAGCATTTT
clone_size: -
d_call: -
j_call: TRBJ1-5
v_call: TRBV19

cdr3_aa: CAWSISGLYEQYF
cdr3_nt: TGTGCCTGGAGCATTAGCGGTCTGTACGAGCAGTACTTC
clone_size: -
d_call: -
j_call: TRBJ2-7
v_call: TRBV30

cdr3_aa: CASSEVARATDTQYF
cdr3_nt: TGTGCCAGCAGTGAAGTGGCTCGTGCCACAGATACGCAGTATTTT
clone_size: -
d_call: -
j_call: TRBJ2-3
v_call: TRBV6-1

cdr3_aa: CASSPKTENTEAFF
cdr3_nt: TGTGCCAGCTCACCGAAGACAGAGAACACTGAAGCTTTCTTT
clone_size: -
d_call: -
j_call: TRBJ1-1
v_call: TRBV18

cdr3_aa: CASSFPDRGRYTF
cdr3_nt: TGTGCCAGCAGTTTTCCGGACAGGGGTCGCTACACCTTC
clone_size: -
d_call: TRBD1
j_call: TRBJ1-2
v_call: TRBV28

cdr3_aa: CASSQGGDTGELFF
cdr3_nt: TGCGCCAGCAGCCAGGGGGGCGACACCGGGGAGCTGTTTTTT
clone_size: -
d_call: -
j_call: TRBJ2-2
v_call: TRBV5-1

cdr3_aa: CASSLGPFSPLHF
cdr3_nt: TGTGCCAGCAGCCTCGGGCCCTTTTCACCCCTCCACTTT
clone_size: -
d_call: -
j_call: TRBJ1-6
v_call: TRBV6-6

cdr3_aa: CASSTRQGPNQPQHF
cdr3_nt: TGTGCCAGCAGTACGAGACAGGGGCCGAATCAGCCCCAGCATTTT
clone_size: -
d_call: TRBD1
j_call: TRBJ1-5
v_call: TRBV27

cdr3_aa: CASSIAGTIATQYF
cdr3_nt: TGTGCCAGTAGTATAGCCGGGACTATAGCTACGCAGTATTTT
clone_size: -
d_call: TRBD2
j_call: TRBJ2-3
v_call: TRBV19

cdr3_aa: CASSPGSGDVLTF
cdr3_nt: TGTGCCAGCTCACCCGGCAGCGGGGACGTCCTGACTTTC
clone_size: -
d_call: TRBD2
j_call: TRBJ2-6
v_call: TRBV18

cdr3_aa: CAWSVRGRGSDTQYF
cdr3_nt: TGTGCCTGGAGTGTACGGGGAAGAGGCTCAGATACGCAGTATTTT
clone_size: -
d_call: -
j_call: TRBJ2-3
v_call: TRBV30

cdr3_aa: CASRLAGLTGELFF
cdr3_nt: TGTGCCAGCAGACTAGCGGGACTCACCGGGGAGCTGTTTTTT
clone_size: -
d_call: TRBD2
j_call: TRBJ2-2
v_call: TRBV7-6

cdr3_aa: CASSLGGLAKNIQYF
cdr3_nt: TGTGCCAGCAGTTTAGGGGGGCTAGCCAAAAACATTCAGTACTTC
clone_size: -
d_call: -
j_call: TRBJ2-4
v_call: TRBV28

cdr3_aa: CASRSAGDTGELFF
cdr3_nt: TGTGCCAGCAGGTCAGCGGGAGACACCGGGGAGCTGTTTTTT
clone_size: -
d_call: TRBD2
j_call: TRBJ2-2
v_call: TRBV28

cdr3_aa: CASSRGRTMNTEAFF
cdr3_nt: TGTGCCAGCAGCCGGGGACGGACCATGAACACTGAAGCTTTCTTT
clone_size: -
d_call: -
j_call: TRBJ1-1
v_call: TRBV5-5

cdr3_aa: CASRPQGTGGYTF
cdr3_nt: TGTGCCAGCAGGCCACAGGGAACCGGTGGCTACACCTTC
clone_size: -
d_call: -
j_call: TRBJ1-2
v_call: TRBV6-6

cdr3_aa: CASSLNRDTEAFF
cdr3_nt: TGTGCCAGCAGCCTGAACAGGGACACTGAAGCTTTCTTT
clone_size: -
d_call: -
j_call: TRBJ1-1
v_call: TRBV11-3

cdr3_aa: CASSQRTGYTEAFF
cdr3_nt: TGTGCCAGCAGCCAAAGAACCGGATACACTGAAGCTTTCTTT
clone_size: few
d_call: -
j_call: TRBJ1-1
v_call: TRBV16

cdr3_aa: CATSIRRTLQIHTGELFF
cdr3_nt: TGTGCCACCAGCATACGGCGGACTCTCCAAATCCACACCGGGGAGCTGTTTTTT
clone_size: once
d_call: -
j_call: TRBJ2-2
v_call: TRBV15

cdr3_aa: CASSPTSLRGDYGYTF
cdr3_nt: TGTGCCAGCAGCCCCACTAGCCTGCGGGGGGACTATGGCTACACCTTC
clone_size: -
d_call: -
j_call: TRBJ1-2
v_call: TRBV4-2